The rows below give T cell receptor beta chains drawn from one sample of a study of OX40 agonist ivuxolimab in advanced cancers. The repertoire was sequenced with immunoSEQ multiplex PCR; TCRdb's copy has only in-frame clones and lacks some. The table shows about 150,000 clones, with around 94% occurring only once. The sample was CD4+ or CD8+ T cells sorted from blood, taken in a trial of the OX40 agonist ivuxolimab. The receptors were sampled from an adult with an advanced solid tumor such as melanoma, head and neck, liver or kidney cancer. Both conserved end residues are part of each CDR3. D genes are given only for firm matches. For some rows the clone size is stated as once, few or many, or as a class when expanded; others skip it.

abundance: .; j_gene: TRBJ2-7; d_gene: .; v_gene: TRBV7-9; CDR3aa: CASSHGSYEQYF; CDR3nt: TGTGCCAGCAGCCACGGCTCCTACGAGCAGTACTTC
abundance: .; j_gene: TRBJ2-3; d_gene: .; v_gene: TRBV25-1; CDR3aa: CASSPWSGASTDTQYF; CDR3nt: TGTGCCAGCAGTCCCTGGTCCGGGGCTAGCACAGATACGCAGTATTTT
abundance: .; j_gene: TRBJ1-1; d_gene: .; v_gene: TRBV11-2; CDR3aa: CASSAAKLGDTEAFF; CDR3nt: TGTGCCAGCAGCGCGGCCAAACTGGGGGACACTGAAGCTTTCTTT
abundance: .; j_gene: TRBJ1-1; d_gene: TRBD1; v_gene: TRBV5-1; CDR3aa: CASSETGDGNTEAFF; CDR3nt: TGCGCCAGCAGCGAGACAGGGGATGGGAACACTGAAGCTTTCTTT
abundance: .; j_gene: TRBJ1-2; d_gene: .; v_gene: TRBV18; CDR3aa: CASSPDGTNYGYTF; CDR3nt: TGTGCCAGCTCACCGGACGGGACTAACTATGGCTACACCTTC
abundance: .; j_gene: TRBJ2-7; d_gene: TRBD2; v_gene: TRBV9; CDR3aa: CASPGTSGRASSYEQYF; CDR3nt: TGTGCCAGCCCGGGGACTAGCGGGAGGGCGAGCTCCTACGAGCAGTACTTC
abundance: .; j_gene: TRBJ2-1; d_gene: TRBD2; v_gene: TRBV27; CDR3aa: CASTPTSGVRQFF; CDR3nt: TGTGCCAGCACCCCGACTAGCGGGGTAAGGCAGTTCTTC
abundance: once; j_gene: TRBJ2-2; d_gene: .; v_gene: TRBV5-4; CDR3aa: CASSLAGPRTGELFF; CDR3nt: TGTGCCAGCAGCTTGGCAGGACCTCGAACCGGGGAGCTGTTTTTT
abundance: .; j_gene: TRBJ1-5; d_gene: .; v_gene: TRBV10-1; CDR3aa: CASSGGWNQPQHF; CDR3nt: TGCGCCAGCAGTGGGGGGTGGAATCAGCCCCAGCATTTT
abundance: .; j_gene: TRBJ2-2; d_gene: TRBD2; v_gene: TRBV2; CDR3aa: CASSVGLAGANTGELFF; CDR3nt: TGTGCCAGCAGTGTGGGACTAGCGGGGGCGAACACCGGGGAGCTGTTTTTT
abundance: .; j_gene: TRBJ1-5; d_gene: .; v_gene: TRBV11-2; CDR3aa: CASSRGGSGNQPQHF; CDR3nt: TGTGCCAGCAGCCGCGGGGGGTCTGGCAATCAGCCCCAGCATTTT
abundance: .; j_gene: TRBJ2-3; d_gene: TRBD2; v_gene: TRBV5-4; CDR3aa: CASSPTSGSLSDTQYF; CDR3nt: TGTGCCAGCAGCCCCACTAGCGGGAGCTTATCAGATACGCAGTATTTT
abundance: .; j_gene: TRBJ1-1; d_gene: .; v_gene: TRBV5-4; CDR3aa: CASSLAGGRTEAFF; CDR3nt: TGTGCCAGCAGCTTGGCCGGGGGGCGGACTGAAGCTTTCTTT
abundance: .; j_gene: TRBJ2-7; d_gene: TRBD2; v_gene: TRBV9; CDR3aa: CASSPSPSGIYEQYF; CDR3nt: TGTGCCAGCAGCCCATCCCCTAGCGGGATATACGAGCAGTACTTC